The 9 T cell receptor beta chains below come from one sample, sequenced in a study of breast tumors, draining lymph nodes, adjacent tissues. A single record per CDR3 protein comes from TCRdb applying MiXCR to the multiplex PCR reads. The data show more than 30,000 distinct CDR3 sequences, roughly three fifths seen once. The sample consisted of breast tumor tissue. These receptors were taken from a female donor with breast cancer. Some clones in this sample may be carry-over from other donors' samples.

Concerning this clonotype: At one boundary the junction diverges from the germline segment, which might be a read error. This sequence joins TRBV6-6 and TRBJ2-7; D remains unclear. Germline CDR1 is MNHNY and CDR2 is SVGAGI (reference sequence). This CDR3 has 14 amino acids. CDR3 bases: TGTGCCAGCAGTCACTCAGGCCGGGTCTACGAGCAGTACTTC. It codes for CASSHSGRVYEQYF.

CDR3 region: CASSSGTADNSPLHF. The DNA for the CDR3 is TGTGCCAGCAGTTCCGGGACGGCGGATAATTCACCCCTCCACTTT. This sequence joins TRBV6-5 and TRBJ1-6; D might be TRBD1 (5 bases). The CDR3 loop spans 15 amino acids. Between the trimmed V and J ends, which lost 4 bases and 5 bases, there was a span of 12 bases. Per the germline V gene, CDR1 is MNHEY and CDR2 is SVGAGI.

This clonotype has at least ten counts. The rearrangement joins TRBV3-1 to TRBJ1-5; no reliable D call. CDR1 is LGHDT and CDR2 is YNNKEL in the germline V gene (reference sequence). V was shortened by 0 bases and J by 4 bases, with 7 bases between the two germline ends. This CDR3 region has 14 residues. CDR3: CASSQEVGNQPQHF. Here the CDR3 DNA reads TGTGCCAGCAGCCAAGAGGTCGGGAATCAGCCCCAGCATTTT.

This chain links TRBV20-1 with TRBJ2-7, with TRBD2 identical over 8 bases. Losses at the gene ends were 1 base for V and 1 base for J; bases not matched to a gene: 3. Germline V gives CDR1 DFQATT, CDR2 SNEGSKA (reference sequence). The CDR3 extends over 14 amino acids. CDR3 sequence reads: CSARGLAPSYEQYF. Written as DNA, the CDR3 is TGCAGTGCTAGAGGACTAGCGCCTTCCTACGAGCAGTACTTC.

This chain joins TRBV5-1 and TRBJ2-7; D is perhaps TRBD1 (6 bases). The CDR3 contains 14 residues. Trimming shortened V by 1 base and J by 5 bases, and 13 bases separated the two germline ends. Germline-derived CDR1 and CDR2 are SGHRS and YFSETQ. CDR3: CASSLQGFFNEQYF. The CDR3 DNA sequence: TGCGCCAGCAGCTTGCAGGGGTTTTTCAACGAGCAGTACTTC.

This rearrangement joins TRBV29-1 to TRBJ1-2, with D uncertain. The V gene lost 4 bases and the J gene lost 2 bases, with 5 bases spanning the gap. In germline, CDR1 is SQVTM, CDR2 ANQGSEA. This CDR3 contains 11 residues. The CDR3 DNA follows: TGCAGCGTTGGCCAGAACTATGGCTACACCTTC. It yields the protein CSVGQNYGYTF.

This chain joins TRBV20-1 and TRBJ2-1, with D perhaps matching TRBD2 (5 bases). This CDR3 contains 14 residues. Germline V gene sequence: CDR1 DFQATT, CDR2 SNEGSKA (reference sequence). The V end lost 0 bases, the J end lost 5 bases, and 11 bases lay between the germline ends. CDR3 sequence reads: CSARDWLANNEQFF. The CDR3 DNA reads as TGCAGTGCTAGAGACTGGCTAGCCAACAATGAGCAGTTCTTC.

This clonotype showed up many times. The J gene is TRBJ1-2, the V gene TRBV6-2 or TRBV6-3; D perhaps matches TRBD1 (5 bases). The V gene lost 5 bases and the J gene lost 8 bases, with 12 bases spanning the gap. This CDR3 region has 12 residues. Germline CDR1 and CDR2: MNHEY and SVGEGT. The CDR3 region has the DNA TGTGCCAGCAGTCACGGGGGGTACGGCTACACCTTC. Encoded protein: CASSHGGYGYTF.

CDR3 in amino acids: CASSLAGDRGGGKLFF. The CDR3 DNA sequence: TGCGCCAGCAGCTTGGCCGGTGACAGGGGAGGCGGAAAACTGTTTTTT. V gene TRBV5-1 combines with J gene TRBJ1-4, with 8 bases matching TRBD1. The ends lost 0 bases at V and 10 bases at J; junction bases unmatched: 11. Per germline, CDR1 SGHRS and CDR2 YFSETQ. This CDR3 contains 16 residues.